This TCR beta chain was recorded in a study of PD-1 blockade in classical Hodgkin lymphoma. Study results and caveats: Reported baseline diversity: healthy donors highest, relapsed/refractory patients lowest. What caused the repertoire differences, perhaps disease activity or prior therapy, remains undefined.

Time point denoted: newly diagnosed, previously untreated cHL patient sample. Acting as the comparison were PBMCs from newly diagnosed, untreated classical Hodgkin lymphoma. The data were produced by immunoSEQ multiplex PCR, yet TCRdb's version contains in-frame clones alone and is incomplete. The table has approximately 70,000 clones, about 93% seen once. The CDR3 totals 16 residues. Germline V gene sequence: CDR1 SGHRS, CDR2 YFSETQ. Trimming removed 4 bases from V and 4 bases from J; junction bases left unmatched: 5. Of note for this clone: What it recognizes is unknown.

This clonotype was obtained from a human donor with classical Hodgkin lymphoma. The specimen sequenced was peripheral blood mononuclear cells (PBMCs). The V and J genes are TRBV5-1 and TRBJ2-3, with 14 nucleotides matching TRBD2. The CDR3 bases are TGCGCCAGCAGCCCGCCGGGACTAGCGGGAGCAGATACGCAGTATTTT. This sequence encodes CASSPPGLAGADTQYF.